This is a list of T cell receptor beta chains from one sample in a study of neurological immune-mediated disorders. TCRdb re-called the 5' RACE reads through MiXCR, storing one row per CDR3 protein. The table has fewer than 55,000 distinct CDR3 sequences, roughly 13% seen once; the top ten hold around 9%. The material sequenced was PBMCs. Receptors were obtained from a male donor with HTLV-1-associated myelopathy (HAM/TSP). Both conserved end residues are part of each CDR3. D genes are given only for firm matches. A clone size is listed for some rows: how often the clone was seen (once, few, many), or a class if it is expanded.

TRBJ2-3,TRBD1,TRBV11-2,15,many,TGTGCCAGCAGCCCTGGACAGGGGCCGGCAGATACGCAGTATTTT,CASSPGQGPADTQYF
TRBJ2-2,-,TRBV5-1,14,many,TGCGCCAGCAAGAGCAGGGATCTGGCCGGGGAGCTGTTTTTT,CASKSRDLAGELFF
TRBJ2-3,TRBD1,TRBV7-2,14,-,TGTGCCAGCAGCCGGGACAGGGGCACAGATACGCAGTATTTT,CASSRDRGTDTQYF
TRBJ1-1,-,TRBV12-3/TRBV12-4,16,many,-,CASSFVPAGVNTEAFF
TRBJ2-5,TRBD1,TRBV2,13,-,TGTGCCAGCTGGACAGGGGCGCTGGGGACCCAGTACTTC,CASWTGALGTQYF
TRBJ1-1,-,TRBV5-1,16,many,TGCGCCAGCAGCTCGCCGGCCGGGTCCAGTGGAACTGAAGCTTTCTTT,CASSSPAGSSGTEAFF
TRBJ1-6,-,TRBV6-5,15,many,TGTGCCAGCAGTTTGGAGGCTGTGAAGCATTCACCCCTCCACTTT,CASSLEAVKHSPLHF
TRBJ2-7,-,TRBV11-3,14,-,TGTACCAGCAGCTCAATGATCGGGTTCTACGAGCAGTACTTC,CTSSSMIGFYEQYF
TRBJ1-1,-,TRBV5-1,15,many,TGCGCCAGTGTTAAGACAGATTCCGTGAACACTGAAGCTTTCTTT,CASVKTDSVNTEAFF
TRBJ2-4,-,TRBV3-1,16,many,TGTGCCAGCAGCCAAGATTCCCGGGGTTCCAAAAACATTCAGTACTTC,CASSQDSRGSKNIQYF